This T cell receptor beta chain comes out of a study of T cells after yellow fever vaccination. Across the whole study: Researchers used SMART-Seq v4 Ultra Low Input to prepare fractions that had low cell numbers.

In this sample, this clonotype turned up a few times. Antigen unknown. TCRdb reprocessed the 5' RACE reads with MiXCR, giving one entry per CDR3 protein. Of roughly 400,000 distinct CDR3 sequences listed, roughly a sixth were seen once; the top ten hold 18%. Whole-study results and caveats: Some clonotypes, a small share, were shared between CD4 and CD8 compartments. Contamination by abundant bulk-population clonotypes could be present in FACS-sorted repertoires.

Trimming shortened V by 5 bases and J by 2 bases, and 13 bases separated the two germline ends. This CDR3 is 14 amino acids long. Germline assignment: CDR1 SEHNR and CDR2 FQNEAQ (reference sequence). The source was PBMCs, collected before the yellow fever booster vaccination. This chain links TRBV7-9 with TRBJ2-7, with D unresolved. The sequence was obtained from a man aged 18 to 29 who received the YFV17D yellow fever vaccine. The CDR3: CASSRDVSPYEQYF. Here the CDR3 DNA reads TGTGCCAGCAGCCGAGATGTGTCGCCCTACGAGCAGTACTTC. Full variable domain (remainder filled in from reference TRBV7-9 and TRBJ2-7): DTGVSQNPRHKITKRGQNVTFRCDPISEHNRLYWYRQTLGQGPEFLTYFQNEAQLEKSRLLSDRFSAERPKGSFSTLEIQRTEQGDSAMYLCASSRDVSPYEQYFGPGTRLTVT.